One sample yielded the 15 T cell receptor beta chains listed below, sequenced in a study of STAT3 mutations in large granular lymphocyte leukemia. Study results and caveats: Every T-LGLL patient had at least one immunodominant TCRbeta clonotype.

TCRdb's table, derived via immunoSEQ multiplex PCR, lists solely in-frame clones and lacks some. Here the sample spans about 12,000 clones, over 75% being singletons. Their cognate antigens are unknown. The sequenced sample consisted of peripheral blood mononuclear cells. Source of these receptors: a man aged 80 or over with T-cell large granular lymphocyte leukemia. Some clones in this sample may be carry-over from other donors' samples.

The chain employs TRBV28 and TRBJ1-4; TRBD1 matches at 7 bases. Per germline, CDR1 MDHEN and CDR2 SYDVKM. The CDR3 has 14 amino acids. Trimming took 7 bases from V and 2 from J; bases not matched to a gene: 4. The DNA for the CDR3 is TGTGCCAGCACCTCAGGGGGGACTAATGAAAAACTGTTTTTT. It specifies CASTSGGTNEKLFF.

The table lists this clone with a few counts. The chain couples TRBV7-9 to TRBJ1-1; D is perhaps TRBD1 (5 bases). This CDR3 spans 18 amino acids. Germline V gives CDR1 SEHNR, CDR2 FQNEAQ (reference sequence). V was clipped by 4 bases and J by 3 bases, with 24 bases between them. The CDR3 is CASSYSLDRGEFDTEAFF. CDR3 coding DNA: TGTGCCAGCAGCTATTCACTCGACCGGGGGGAATTCGACACTGAAGCTTTCTTT. Complete variable domain (other parts from reference TRBV7-9 and TRBJ1-1): DTGVSQNPRHKITKRGQNVTFRCDPISEHNRLYWYRQTLGQGPEFLTYFQNEAQLEKSRLLSDRFSAERPKGSFSTLEIQRTEQGDSAMYLCASSYSLDRGEFDTEAFFGQGTRLTVV.

This clone occurred once. J is TRBJ2-3 and V is TRBV18, with D perhaps TRBD1 or TRBD2 (5 bases each). The CDR3 runs 14 residues. Trimming left V 2 bases short and J 4 bases short, with 10 bases between. Germline loops: CDR1 KGHSH, CDR2 LQKENI. This CDR3 is CASSPGGPPDTQYF. CDR3 sequence (DNA): TGTGCCAGCTCACCAGGGGGACCCCCAGATACGCAGTATTTT.

This chain uses TRBV2 with TRBJ1-5; D call uncertain. The CDR3 covers 14 residues. Trimming took off 0 bases at V and 14 bases at J, with 17 bases between the two ends. Germline CDR1 and CDR2: SNHLY and FYNNEI. The CDR3 DNA sequence: TGTGCCAGCAGTGAAGCGCGATTCACGGTAGAAGAGCATTTT. Its translation: CASSEARFTVEEHF.

The chain links TRBV5-6 to TRBJ1-6; D gene unclear. Germline V CDR1 and CDR2: SGHDT, YYEEEE. This CDR3 spans 14 amino acids. Trimming cost V 6 bases and J 10 bases, with 17 bases left between them. The CDR3 nucleotides read TGTGCCAGCAAAGCAGACGGCAGGCGGTCACCCCTCCACTTT. This encodes CASKADGRRSPLHF.

This rearrangement joins TRBV19 to TRBJ1-2, with 8 positions matching TRBD1. Per the germline V gene, CDR1 is LNHDA and CDR2 is SQIVND (reference sequence). The CDR3 covers 14 residues. V was pared by 8 bases and J by 3 bases, with 8 bases of the junction left unmatched. The CDR3 protein is CASEQGASDYGYTF. For the CDR3, the DNA is TGTGCCAGTGAGCAGGGGGCGTCAGACTATGGCTACACCTTC.

The chain combines TRBV6-6 with TRBJ1-6; 7 bases agree with TRBD1. Germline V gene sequence: CDR1 MNHNY, CDR2 SVGAGI (reference sequence). The V gene end was trimmed by 6 bases and the J gene end by 10 bases; junction bases not matched to a gene: 12. The CDR3 loop spans 15 amino acids. The CDR3 is CASSLRQGRGSPLHF. In nucleotides, the CDR3 is TGTGCCAGCAGCCTACGACAGGGTAGAGGCTCACCCCTCCACTTT.

This clone was seen just once. The chain carries TRBV19 and TRBJ2-5; no clear D. CDR1 and CDR2 from the germline V gene are LNHDA and SQIVND (reference sequence). The CDR3 has 12 residues. Trimming left V 4 bases short and J 5 bases short, with 8 bases between. The CDR3 region has the DNA TGTGCCAGTAGTACTCATCCCGAGACCCAGTACTTC. It translates to CASSTHPETQYF.

In its sample, this clone was seen a few times. The CDR3: CASSLNGGQFNEQFF. CDR3 DNA sequence: TGTGCCAGCAGCTTAAACGGCGGCCAGTTTAATGAGCAGTTCTTC. The rearrangement uses TRBV7-9 and TRBJ2-1; D ambiguous. Germline V gene sequence: CDR1 SEHNR, CDR2 FQNEAQ (reference sequence). Trimming left V 2 bases short and J 7 bases short, with 15 bases between. The CDR3 has 15 residues. The entire variable domain, with the rest obtained from reference TRBV7-9 and TRBJ2-1, is as follows: DTGVSQNPRHKITKRGQNVTFRCDPISEHNRLYWYRQTLGQGPEFLTYFQNEAQLEKSRLLSDRFSAERPKGSFSTLEIQRTEQGDSAMYLCASSLNGGQFNEQFFGPGTRLTVL.

The CDR3 DNA is TGCAGCGTTGACAGGTTGAACACTGAAGCTTTCTTT. This encodes CSVDRLNTEAFF. V gene TRBV29-1 combines with J gene TRBJ1-1; no clear D gene. The germline gives CDR1 SQVTM, CDR2 ANQGSEA. There are 12 residues in the CDR3. V lost 3 bases to trimming and J lost 0 bases, with 5 bases between them.

V gene TRBV6-7 combines with J gene TRBJ1-4, with 9 bases that match TRBD1. TRBV6-7 is noted as an ORF with a role that remains uncertain. This CDR3 spans 16 amino acids. J was trimmed by 5 bases and V by 7 bases; bases with no gene match: 11. The CDR3 protein is CASTSNRGRSNEKLFF. DNA of the CDR3: TGTGCCAGCACCTCAAACAGGGGGCGGTCGAATGAAAAACTGTTTTTT.

This chain joins TRBV16 and TRBJ1-1; tentatively, D is TRBD1 (5 bases). The germline V gene encodes CDR1 KGHSY and CDR2 FQNENV. The CDR3 is made up of 13 amino acids. V was cut by 3 bases and J by 5 bases, with 10 bases left in between. CDR3: CASSQGPWTEAFF. CDR3 nucleotides: TGTGCCAGCAGCCAGGGGCCATGGACTGAAGCTTTCTTT.

J is TRBJ1-2 and V is TRBV7-2, with 7 nucleotides matching TRBD1. Germline values: CDR1 SGHTA, CDR2 FQGNSA. This CDR3 is built from 16 residues. The V gene end was trimmed by 4 bases and the J gene end by 1 base; junction bases not matched to a gene: 9. The CDR3 reads CASSSSGGGINYGYTF. The CDR3 nucleotides are TGTGCCAGCAGCTCCTCAGGGGGGGGAATTAACTATGGCTACACCTTC.

The V and J genes are TRBV18 and TRBJ1-5; 7 bases map to TRBD1. CDR3 size: 13 residues. The J segment lost 6 bases and the V segment lost 5 bases, leaving 4 bases of the junction unmatched. Germline V lookup: CDR1 KGHSH, CDR2 LQKENI. CDR3 sequence reads: CASSEQGPQPQHF. CDR3 nucleotide sequence: TGTGCCAGCTCAGAACAGGGGCCTCAGCCCCAGCATTTT.

This chain uses TRBV19 with TRBJ1-6; D is unresolved. Per the germline V gene, CDR1 is LNHDA and CDR2 is SQIVND (reference sequence). The CDR3 loop spans 12 amino acids. The germline V and J ends were trimmed by 3 bases and 12 bases, with 9 bases remaining between them. The CDR3 sequence is CASSINSRPLHF. The CDR3 region has the DNA TGTGCCAGTAGTATCAACAGCAGACCCCTCCACTTT.